This passage covers 26 T cell receptor beta chains from one sample sequenced in a study of T cells in Graves' hyperthyroidism and ophthalmopathy. Template material for amplifying TCR beta CDR3 regions consisted of RNA transcripts. A set of HTBI primers served as the primers for a first-round RT-PCR of the TCR CDR3. TCRdb ran MiXCR on the multiplex PCR reads and lists one entry per CDR3 protein. The sample consists of roughly 160,000 distinct CDR3 sequences, 8% to 9.5% of them appearing once. Sequencing input: blood. These receptors all stem from a woman between 18 and 29 years old with Graves' hyperthyroidism that later progressed to Graves' ophthalmopathy.

Ten or more counts support this clonotype. The chain links TRBV30 to TRBJ2-1, with TRBD2 matching 8 bases. The CDR3 totals 13 residues. Germline V lookup: CDR1 GTSNPN, CDR2 SVGIG (reference sequence). Losses at the gene ends were 5 bases for V and 4 bases for J; bases not matched to a gene: 4. The CDR3 sequence: CAWAGGPYNEQFF. The CDR3 bases are TGTGCCTGGGCGGGAGGACCATACAATGAGCAGTTCTTC.

Many counts were recorded for this clonotype. V and J are TRBV5-1 and TRBJ2-1; D gene uncertain. The CDR3 is 14 residues long. Trimming shortened V by 4 bases and J by 3 bases, and 11 bases separated the two germline ends. From germline, CDR1 is SGHRS and CDR2 YFSETQ. CDR3 sequence: CASSPRGNYNEQFF. The CDR3 DNA follows: TGCGCCAGCAGCCCCCGTGGCAACTACAATGAGCAGTTCTTC.

This clonotype has a handful of counts. The J gene is TRBJ2-7, the V gene TRBV5-4, with D possibly matching TRBD1 (6 bases). The CDR3 spans 16 residues. V lost 0 bases, J lost 4 bases, and 17 bases lay in between. Looked up from germline, CDR1 is SGHNT and CDR2 is YYREEE (reference sequence). CDR3 sequence reads: CASSLGGTGQSYEQYF. In nucleotides, the CDR3 is TGTGCCAGCAGCTTGGGGGGAACCGGACAGAGTTACGAGCAGTACTTC.

This clonotype was recorded many times. The J gene is TRBJ1-1, the V gene TRBV11-2; 7 bases align to TRBD1. The CDR3 spans 14 residues. From germline, CDR1 is SGHAT and CDR2 FQNNGV. The V and J ends lost 3 bases and 4 bases, in that order; junction bases with no gene match: 5. The CDR3 here is CASSFSTGSTEAFF. CDR3 sequence (DNA): TGTGCCAGCAGCTTTTCGACAGGGAGCACTGAAGCTTTCTTT.

This clonotype was detected ten times or more. The chain uses TRBV4-2 and TRBJ2-7; 10 nucleotides line up with TRBD1. The CDR3 covers 15 residues. V gave up 1 base and J gave up 4 bases; unmatched junction bases: 4. Germline CDR1 LGHNA, CDR2 YNFKEQ. The CDR3 sequence: CASSQVTGGGYEQYF. The DNA for the CDR3 is TGTGCCAGCAGCCAAGTGACAGGGGGCGGGTACGAGCAGTACTTC.

This clonotype showed up many times. This chain connects TRBV20-1 to TRBJ2-5; D uncertain. The V and J ends lost 1 base and 3 bases respectively, with 6 bases between them. There are 12 residues in the CDR3. The V gene's germline CDR1 is DFQATT and CDR2 SNEGSKA (reference sequence). CDR3 nucleotide sequence: TGCAGTGCTAGAGTTGGGAAAGAGACCCAGTACTTC. It translates to CSARVGKETQYF.

This clonotype was found many times. The chain carries TRBV5-6 and TRBJ1-1, with TRBD1 matching over 9 bases. Per germline, CDR1 SGHDT and CDR2 YYEEEE. The J segment lost 4 bases and the V segment lost 0 bases, leaving 4 bases of the junction unmatched. The CDR3 covers 15 residues. DNA for the CDR3: TGTGCCAGCAGCTTGGAACAGGGGGCTTTCACTGAAGCTTTCTTT. Its protein is CASSLEQGAFTEAFF.

This clonotype was detected many times. This chain connects TRBV28 to TRBJ1-5; 8 nucleotides align to TRBD1. After removal of 5 bases from V and 0 bases from J, the junction contained 9 bases not matched to a gene. Germline lookup yields CDR1 MDHEN and CDR2 SYDVKM. The CDR3 is 17 amino acids. The CDR3 DNA reads as TGTGCCAGCAGTCCGGGACAGGTAGGCTATAGCAATCAGCCCCAGCATTTT. This sequence encodes CASSPGQVGYSNQPQHF.

This clonotype was counted at least ten times. V gene TRBV11-2 combines with J gene TRBJ1-2; possible D gene TRBD1, 5 bases. Germline V lookup: CDR1 SGHAT, CDR2 FQNNGV. Deletions cut 5 bases from V and 5 bases from J, with 12 bases between. This CDR3 is 13 amino acids long. Written as DNA, the CDR3 is TGTGCCAGCAGCCTCTCCCGGGGGTATGGCTACACCTTC. Translated, it gives CASSLSRGYGYTF.

This clonotype was seen repeatedly, ten times or more. J is TRBJ1-1 and V is TRBV7-3; 7 bases map to TRBD1. This CDR3 has 13 residues. The J segment lost 7 bases and the V segment lost 5 bases, leaving 7 bases of the junction unmatched. Germline V gene data show CDR1 as SGHTA and CDR2 as FQGTGA. The CDR3 nucleotides are TGTGCCAGCAGCCCCCGACAGGGTGGTGAAGCTTTCTTT. Translating gives CASSPRQGGEAFF.

This clonotype has at least ten counts. The CDR3 bases are TGTGCCAGCAGCTTAGAGCGCCTCCCCACCTTC. Amino acid sequence: CASSLERLPTF. The rearrangement links TRBV13 to TRBJ1-2; no clear D. The length of the CDR3 is 11 residues. Between the trimmed V and J ends, which lost 1 base and 13 bases, there was a span of 10 bases. CDR1 is PRHDT, CDR2 FYEKMQ, per germline (reference sequence).

There are a few counts of this clonotype. A much larger clone differs from this one at a single base, so this may be a read error. The V and J genes are TRBV7-2 and TRBJ2-5, with D possibly TRBD2 on 6 matching bases. There are 14 residues in the CDR3. Germline lookup yields CDR1 SGHTA and CDR2 FQGNSA. The CDR3 DNA reads TGTGCCGGCAGCCAGCTAGCGAGAGGGGAGACCCAGTACTTC. Amino acids: CAGSQLARGETQYF.

This clonotype was counted ten times or more. The chain carries TRBV28 and TRBJ2-5; TRBD1 matches at 7 bases. There are 17 residues in the CDR3. Looked up from germline, CDR1 is MDHEN and CDR2 is SYDVKM. V gave up 6 bases and J gave up 4 bases; unmatched junction bases: 17. CDR3 coding DNA: TGTGCCAGCAGACAAACAGGGGTAAAACGCGTCAGAGAGACCCAGTACTTC. Its protein product is CASRQTGVKRVRETQYF.

This clonotype turned up a few times. The chain is built from TRBV18 and TRBJ2-7; D perhaps matches TRBD1 (6 bases). The CDR3 contains 16 residues. Deletions cut 3 bases from V and 1 base from J, with 16 bases between. CDR1 KGHSH and CDR2 LQKENI come from the germline V gene. In nucleotides, the CDR3 is TGTGCCAGCTCACCCAGGACAGCCCAGACTTCCTACGAGCAGTACTTC. It specifies CASSPRTAQTSYEQYF.

V is TRBV30 and J is TRBJ2-3, with D possibly TRBD2 on 7 matching bases. This CDR3 has 17 amino acids. Trimming removed 0 bases at V and 5 bases at J, with 21 bases between. Looked up from germline, CDR1 is GTSNPN and CDR2 is SVGIG (reference sequence). As DNA, the CDR3 is TGTGCCTGGAGTGTACCAGTTATGGGGGGGGCACAAGATACGCAGTATTTT. Its translation is CAWSVPVMGGAQDTQYF. Complete variable domain (other parts from reference TRBV30 and TRBJ2-3): SQTIHQWPATLVQPVGSPLSLECTVEGTSNPNLYWYRQAAGRGLQLLFYSVGIGQISSEVPQNLSASRPQDRQFILSSKKLLLSDSGFYLCAWSVPVMGGAQDTQYFGPGTRLTVL.

This clonotype was recorded at least ten times. The CDR3 reads CASSPQGYGYTF. In DNA form, the CDR3 reads TGTGCCAGCAGTCCACAGGGGTACGGCTACACCTTC. The gene calls are TRBV6-1 and TRBJ1-2; 7 nucleotides line up with TRBD1. The CDR3 loop spans 12 amino acids. The germline CDR1 and CDR2 sequences are MNHNS and SASEGT. The ends lost 5 bases at V and 8 bases at J; junction bases unmatched: 5.

This clonotype was observed a few times. The rearrangement uses TRBV5-6 and TRBJ2-3, with D tentatively TRBD2 (5 bases). The V gene's germline CDR1 is SGHDT and CDR2 YYEEEE. V was clipped by 0 bases and J by 2 bases, with 16 bases between them. CDR3 size: 17 residues. CDR3 amino acids: CASSLASGSLYTDTQYF. The CDR3 bases are TGTGCCAGCAGCTTGGCCTCGGGGTCCCTCTACACAGATACGCAGTATTTT.

Worth noting for this clonotype: A read error is possible here, since a much larger clone lies one base away. The V gene is TRBV7-8, the J gene TRBJ2-3; TRBD2 matches at 10 bases. The CDR3 loop spans 16 amino acids. V was clipped by 8 bases and J by 5 bases; unmatched bases: 13. Germline loops: CDR1 SGHVS, CDR2 FQNEAQ. The CDR3 region has the DNA TGTGCCAGCGGCCAGTGGACTAGCGGTGCAAAAGATACGCAGTATTTT. This gives the protein CASGQWTSGAKDTQYF.

This clonotype appeared a few times. A much larger clone lies one base from this, so it may be a read error. The V gene is TRBV2, the J gene TRBJ2-7, with a weak D call TRBD1 (5 bases). Per germline, CDR1 SNHLY and CDR2 FYNNEI. The V gene lost 7 bases and the J gene lost 6 bases, with 19 bases spanning the gap. This CDR3 comprises 14 residues. The CDR3 loop reads CASNGIRAYCEQYF. The CDR3 DNA is TGTGCCAGCAACGGAATCAGGGCCTACTGCGAGCAGTACTTC.

This clonotype was recorded many times. Mismatch with germline at one junction end may stem from a read error. The chain uses TRBV4-1 and TRBJ1-4; D remains ambiguous. This CDR3 contains 15 residues. CDR1 and CDR2 (germline): MGHRA, YSYEKL. The CDR3 loop reads CASSQHRPTNEKLFF. DNA for the CDR3: TGCGCCAGCAGCCAGCATCGCCCAACAAATGAAAAACTGTTTTTT.

The V gene is TRBV19, the J gene TRBJ2-1; D is unresolved. V was shortened by 1 base and J by 2 bases, with 9 bases between the two germline ends. The germline CDR1 and CDR2 sequences are LNHDA and SQIVND (reference sequence). This CDR3 comprises 15 residues. The CDR3 DNA reads as TGTGCCAGTAGTATAGGGCAGAATCCCTACAATGAGCAGTTCTTC. It specifies CASSIGQNPYNEQFF.

This clonotype was recorded many times. The V and J genes are TRBV9 and TRBJ2-7; 8 bases agree with TRBD1. The V gene's germline CDR1 is SGDLS and CDR2 YYNGEE. This CDR3 comprises 14 residues. After removal of 4 bases from V and 0 bases from J, the junction contained 3 bases not matched to a gene. In DNA, the CDR3 is TGTGCCAGCAGCAAACAGGGGGACTCCTACGAGCAGTACTTC. As protein: CASSKQGDSYEQYF.

The chain's CDR3 is CSASLGSGNTIYF. CDR3 sequence (DNA): TGCAGTGCTAGTCTAGGCTCTGGAAACACCATATATTTT. The V gene is TRBV20-1, the J gene TRBJ1-3; D is undetermined. Germline V gives CDR1 DFQATT, CDR2 SNEGSKA (reference sequence). The CDR3 sequence is 13 residues long. V lost 3 bases and J lost 0, with 6 bases in between.

Ten or more counts support this clonotype. The V call is TRBV24-1, the J call TRBJ2-2; 14 bases are shared with TRBD2. The length of the CDR3 is 14 residues. Germline V gene sequence: CDR1 KGHDR, CDR2 SFDVKD. Losses at the gene ends were 7 bases for V and 7 bases for J; bases not matched to a gene: 1. The CDR3 region has the DNA TGTGCCACCAGGGGACTAGCGGGAGACGGGGAGCTGTTTTTT. It translates to CATRGLAGDGELFF.

The gene calls are TRBV28 and TRBJ2-7, with 7 bases fitting TRBD1. V lost 4 bases, J lost 6 bases, and 9 bases stayed unmatched. The CDR3 is 14 amino acids. Germline V CDR1 and CDR2: MDHEN, SYDVKM. The DNA of the CDR3 is TGTGCCAGCAGTTACCACAGGGGCGCGGGCGAGCAGTACTTC. It translates to CASSYHRGAGEQYF.

This clonotype was recorded many times. This rearrangement joins TRBV2 to TRBJ2-7; possible D gene TRBD2, 5 bases. The CDR3 runs 16 residues. The germline gives CDR1 SNHLY, CDR2 FYNNEI. The germline V and J ends were trimmed by 4 bases and 1 base, with 17 bases remaining between them. The CDR3, as DNA: TGTGCCAGCAGTGTTTTGGTCGGGTGGAGGTCCTACGAGCAGTACTTC. Translated: CASSVLVGWRSYEQYF.